This T cell receptor beta chain was sequenced for a study of T cell responses to AZD1222 COVID-19 vaccine. Profiling relied on immunoSEQ multiplex PCR, and the TCRdb table lists in-frame clones only, not all of them. The sample contains roughly 150,000 clones, around 93% of which appear only once. With 7 bases removed from V and 4 bases from J, the gap between germline ends came to 11 bases. The CDR3 is 13 amino acids. V is TRBV12-3 or TRBV12-4 and J is TRBJ1-5; D is perhaps TRBD1 (6 bases). This sequence was found in an adult who received the AZD1222 COVID-19 vaccine. The input for sequencing was peripheral blood, taken 28 days after the second AZD1222 dose. CDR3 loop: CASNGQINQPQHF. CDR3 bases: TGTGCCAGCAACGGACAGATTAATCAGCCCCAGCATTTT.